This entry features one T cell receptor beta chain sequence. Random hexamers were used to reverse transcribe an amount of roughly 0.5 to 1 ug RNA. One entry per CDR3 protein results from TCRdb running MiXCR on the immunoSEQ multiplex PCR reads. The sample carries some 160,000 distinct CDR3 sequences, 85% to 95% recorded once. The data stem from a study of CD8 T cells in Susac syndrome. Sequencing of TCR beta, carried out with a high-throughput approach, was applied to CD8+ and CD4+ T cells from the blood. Negative isolation yielded CD8+ and CD4+ T cells; FACS enriched TEMRA cells. V was trimmed by 3 bases and J by 3 bases, leaving 8 bases between them. This CDR3 has 13 residues. The germline V gene has CDR1 SQVTM and CDR2 ANQGSEA.

J is TRBJ2-2 and V is TRBV29-1, with a possible D match to TRBD2 (5 bases). Source material: CD8+ T cells from PBMCs. This receptor was identified in a human donor with multiple sclerosis. CDR3 DNA: TGCAGCGTTGATGCGGGCTACACCGGGGAGCTGTTTTTT. It codes for CSVDAGYTGELFF.